This TCR beta chain was found in a study of T cell changes during pregnancy in multiple sclerosis. TCRdb keeps only in-frame clones here, not all; method: immunoSEQ multiplex PCR. The sample lists approximately 44,000 clones; 90% to 95% were seen once. Germline CDR1 MNHEY, CDR2 SMNVEV (reference sequence). This CDR3 has 13 amino acids. Deletions cut 4 bases from V and 6 bases from J, with 12 bases between. The chain recombines TRBV27 with TRBJ1-1; possibly TRBD1 for D (5 bases). The material sequenced was CD8+ T cells from peripheral blood mononuclear cells, taken in the third trimester of pregnancy. The receptor comes from a female donor with multiple sclerosis, enrolled in a pregnancy study. CDR3 DNA sequence: TGTGCCAGCAGTTCGGGACTGAGGGCTGAAGCTTTCTTT. Protein: CASSSGLRAEAFF.